These 25 T cell receptor beta chains originate from one sample sequenced in a study of CD8 T cells in ankylosing spondylitis. Each CDR3 protein is one row after TCRdb ran MiXCR on the 5' RACE reads. This table has approximately 190,000 distinct CDR3 sequences, 13% appearing once. The sample was blood, either unsorted or a sorted T cell fraction (not recorded which). Source of these receptors: a female donor with ankylosing spondylitis or in good health (not recorded which).

This clonotype has a count of ten or more. This chain uses TRBV3-1 with TRBJ2-5; TRBD1 matches at 8 bases. V was clipped by 5 bases and J by 3 bases; unmatched bases: 5. Germline CDR1 and CDR2: LGHDT and YNNKEL (reference sequence). The CDR3 has 14 amino acids. CDR3 in amino acids: CASSGQDREETQYF. DNA for the CDR3: TGTGCCAGCAGCGGCCAGGACAGGGAAGAGACCCAGTACTTC.

This chain links TRBV19 with TRBJ2-2; 13 nucleotides agree with TRBD2. The germline gives CDR1 LNHDA, CDR2 SQIVND (reference sequence). The CDR3 runs to 19 residues. J lost 4 bases, V lost 3 bases, and 11 bases had no gene match. The CDR3: CASSMRGLAGVGGTGELFF. DNA for the CDR3: TGTGCCAGTAGTATGCGAGGACTAGCGGGAGTTGGGGGCACCGGGGAGCTGTTTTTT.

This clonotype was observed at least ten times. The rearrangement joins TRBV28 to TRBJ2-7, with D hard to call. The CDR3 has 15 residues. Deletions cut 5 bases from V and 0 bases from J, with 14 bases between. Germline loops: CDR1 MDHEN, CDR2 SYDVKM. Here the CDR3 reads CASSSPVPTSYEQYF. The DNA for the CDR3 is TGTGCCAGCAGTAGCCCCGTCCCCACCTCCTACGAGCAGTACTTC.

The table lists this clonotype with many counts. The gene calls are TRBV9 and TRBJ2-2; a weak D match, TRBD2 (6 bases). Germline CDR1 is SGDLS and CDR2 is YYNGEE. The V gene lost 3 bases and the J gene lost 3 bases, with 21 bases spanning the gap. The CDR3 spans 18 residues. The CDR3 DNA follows: TGTGCCAGCAGCGGATATCAAGGGGCCAGGGACTACACCGGGGAGCTGTTTTTT. It yields the protein CASSGYQGARDYTGELFF.

This chain connects TRBV15 to TRBJ2-7, with no clear D. Trimming cost V 6 bases and J 2 bases, with 14 bases left between them. The CDR3 has 14 amino acids. Germline V lookup: CDR1 LNHNV, CDR2 YYDKDF (reference sequence). The CDR3 bases are TGTGCCACCAGTCAGGCGTACCATCCCTACGAGCAGTACTTC. Protein: CATSQAYHPYEQYF.

The chain links TRBV7-2 to TRBJ2-3, with 8 bases matching TRBD1. The CDR3 extends over 17 amino acids. V gave up 4 bases and J gave up 5 bases; unmatched junction bases: 14. Germline CDR1 is SGHTA and CDR2 is FQGNSA. CDR3 residues: CASSSSGGAFLVDTQYF. In DNA form, the CDR3 reads TGTGCCAGCAGCTCCTCAGGGGGCGCTTTTCTTGTAGATACGCAGTATTTT. Full variable domain (rest looked up from reference TRBV7-2 and TRBJ2-3): GAGVSQSPSNKVTEKGKDVELRCDPISGHTALYWYRQSLGQGLEFLIYFQGNSAPDKSGLPSDRFSAERTGGSVSTLTIQRTQQEDSAVYLCASSSSGGAFLVDTQYFGPGTRLTVL.

This clonotype was detected ten times or more. This chain links TRBV29-1 with TRBJ1-2, with D hard to call. Germline V gene data show CDR1 as SQVTM and CDR2 as ANQGSEA. V was clipped by 5 bases and J by 4 bases, with 11 bases between them. This CDR3 is built from 12 residues. The CDR3: CSVYGVGYGYTF. Written as DNA, the CDR3 is TGCAGCGTTTACGGGGTTGGCTATGGCTACACCTTC.

In this sample, this clonotype turned up many times. The gene calls are TRBV3-1 and TRBJ2-1; 10 positions agree with TRBD2. CDR1 is LGHDT, CDR2 YNNKEL, per germline (reference sequence). V lost 4 bases to trimming and J lost 15 bases; unmatched junction nucleotides: 12. This CDR3 has 14 amino acids. The CDR3 is CASSPAGLAAGGFF. The CDR3 bases are TGTGCCAGCAGCCCGGCCGGACTAGCGGCCGGGGGGTTCTTC.

The CDR3 protein is CASSPGTAQASTF. The CDR3, as DNA: TGTGCCAGCTCACCAGGGACGGCCCAGGCCTCCACCTTC. The V gene is TRBV18, the J gene TRBJ1-2; tentative D call: TRBD1 (5 bases). This CDR3 has 13 residues. Germline V gene data show CDR1 as KGHSH and CDR2 as LQKENI. Trimming removed 2 bases from V and 13 bases from J, with 17 bases in between.

The rearrangement links TRBV7-2 to TRBJ1-1; D is perhaps TRBD1 (5 bases). Trimming stripped 5 bases from V and 1 base from J, with 11 bases between. The length of the CDR3 is 14 residues. CDR1 and CDR2 (germline): SGHTA, FQGNSA. The CDR3: CASSRNTGNTEAFF. The CDR3, as DNA: TGTGCCAGCAGCCGGAACACAGGGAACACTGAAGCTTTCTTT.

This clonotype was recorded many times. The gene calls are TRBV10-3 and TRBJ2-7; D perhaps matches TRBD2 (6 bases). CDR1 ENHRY and CDR2 SYGVKD come from the germline V gene. The CDR3 length is 11 residues. V was trimmed by 10 bases and J by 3 bases, leaving 10 bases between them. DNA for the CDR3: TGTGCCACCCTGGGGGGCTACGAGCAGTACTTC. Translated: CATLGGYEQYF.

There are many counts of this clonotype. The chain is built from TRBV4-1 and TRBJ2-1; D gene ambiguous. CDR3 length: 12 amino acids. Germline V gene sequence: CDR1 MGHRA, CDR2 YSYEKL. V gave up 4 bases and J gave up 11 bases, with 12 bases separating them. CDR3 region: CASSPPSVKQFF. The CDR3 DNA is TGCGCCAGCAGCCCTCCTTCGGTAAAGCAGTTCTTC.

This clonotype has a handful of counts. This may be a read error: a much more frequent sequence differs by one nucleotide. CDR3 amino acids: CASSFTTF. The CDR3 nucleotides are TGTGCCAGCAGTTTCACCACCTTC. The gene calls are TRBV12-3 or TRBV12-4 and TRBJ1-2, with D hard to call. The CDR3 is 8 residues long. Trimming took off 3 bases at V and 13 bases at J, with 3 bases between the two ends.

This clonotype was found many times. The chain is built from TRBV24-1 and TRBJ2-3; D is possibly TRBD2 (5 bases). Germline CDR1 and CDR2: KGHDR and SFDVKD. The CDR3 runs 14 residues. V lost 5 bases, J lost 0 bases, and 8 bases lay in between. Written as DNA, the CDR3 is TGTGCCACCAGTGGTCGGACTAGCACAGATACGCAGTATTTT. Protein: CATSGRTSTDTQYF.

This clonotype was seen repeatedly, ten times or more. The chain recombines TRBV29-1 with TRBJ2-7, with 7 bases aligning to TRBD2. Unmatched junction bases numbered 5, after V lost 6 bases and J lost 6 bases. Germline V gene sequence: CDR1 SQVTM, CDR2 ANQGSEA. The CDR3 is 11 amino acids. CDR3 region: CSVYGTIEQYF. CDR3 coding DNA: TGCAGCGTATATGGGACTATCGAGCAGTACTTC.

The V call is TRBV6-2 or TRBV6-3, the J call TRBJ2-3; D unclear. The CDR3 consists of 11 residues. Trimming pared 4 bases from V and 9 bases from J, leaving 8 bases between. In germline, CDR1 is MNHEY, CDR2 SVGEGT. The CDR3 sequence is CASSFPGTQYF. CDR3 bases: TGTGCCAGCAGTTTCCCCGGGACGCAGTATTTT.

This clonotype was counted many times. The chain is built from TRBV7-2 and TRBJ1-3; D remains unclear. This CDR3 has 14 amino acids. The V and J ends lost 3 bases and 0 bases respectively, with 6 bases between them. The germline V gene encodes CDR1 SGHTA and CDR2 FQGNSA. The CDR3 bases are TGTGCCAGCAGCTTTGGGAACTCTGGAAACACCATATATTTT. Amino acids: CASSFGNSGNTIYF.

The V and J genes are TRBV6-1 and TRBJ1-2; D is possibly TRBD1 (6 bases). CDR1 MNHNS and CDR2 SASEGT come from the germline V gene. V lost 7 bases, J lost 2 bases, and 11 bases lay in between. The CDR3 is 13 amino acids. CDR3 residues: CASKSRGNYGYTF. The CDR3 DNA reads as TGTGCCAGCAAGTCCAGGGGCAACTATGGCTACACCTTC.

In this sample, this clonotype turned up a few times. V usage is TRBV5-6 and J usage is TRBJ2-1, with D possibly called TRBD1 or TRBD2 (6 bases each). In germline, CDR1 is SGHDT, CDR2 YYEEEE. V was clipped by 3 bases and J by 7 bases, with 17 bases between them. The CDR3 is 15 amino acids. The CDR3 is CASSSEGGWGNEQFF. CDR3 DNA sequence: TGTGCCAGCAGCTCAGAAGGGGGGTGGGGGAATGAGCAGTTCTTC.

In this sample, this clonotype turned up many times. The chain uses TRBV5-5 and TRBJ2-7; TRBD1 matches 8 bases. Germline-derived CDR1 and CDR2 are SGHKS and YYEKEE (reference sequence). V shed 0 bases and J 3 bases; nucleotides not matched to a gene: 2. CDR3 length equals 14 residues. This CDR3 reads CASSLGTGNYEQYF. CDR3 sequence (DNA): TGTGCCAGCAGCTTGGGGACAGGGAACTACGAGCAGTACTTC.

This clonotype was seen a few times. The chain carries TRBV12-3 or TRBV12-4 and TRBJ1-1, with D hard to call. The CDR3 spans 14 residues. Trimming shortened V by 5 bases and J by 0 bases, and 10 bases separated the two germline ends. In nucleotides, the CDR3 is TGTGCCAGCAGTCCTCATCCCTTGAACACTGAAGCTTTCTTT. Its protein product is CASSPHPLNTEAFF.

The table lists this clonotype with many counts. In nucleotides, the CDR3 is TGTGCCAGCAGTTTAGGGCTAGCACCGGGTGAGCAGTTCTTC. This gives the protein CASSLGLAPGEQFF. The chain carries TRBV12-3 or TRBV12-4 and TRBJ2-1; weak D call: TRBD2 (5 bases). V lost 1 base to trimming and J lost 9 bases, with 13 bases between them. CDR3 length: 14 amino acids.

The chain couples TRBV5-1 to TRBJ2-7; D perhaps matches TRBD2 (6 bases). Germline CDR1 reads SGHRS; CDR2 reads YFSETQ. V shed 5 bases and J shed 2 bases, with 17 bases lying between them. The CDR3 is 15 residues long. The CDR3, as DNA: TGCGCCAGCAGGGTTCTGGCGGGGCAGACCTACGAGCAGTACTTC. It encodes CASRVLAGQTYEQYF.

J is TRBJ1-5 and V is TRBV18; TRBD1 aligns across 10 bases. The V gene's germline CDR1 is KGHSH and CDR2 LQKENI. The CDR3 has 13 residues. With 6 bases clipped from V and 5 bases from J, the junction kept 1 base outside the gene matches. The CDR3 loop reads CASSGQGDQPQHF. The DNA for the CDR3 is TGTGCCAGCTCCGGACAGGGGGATCAGCCCCAGCATTTT.

This clonotype was counted ten times or more. The chain is built from TRBV20-1 and TRBJ2-5; D is possibly TRBD2 (6 bases). Germline V gene data show CDR1 as DFQATT and CDR2 as SNEGSKA (reference sequence). The CDR3 contains 13 residues. Trimming stripped 7 bases from V and 1 base from J, with 13 bases between. CDR3 sequence reads: CSGSRDSQETQYF. The DNA of the CDR3 is TGCAGTGGATCCCGGGACTCCCAAGAGACCCAGTACTTC.